These 25 T cell receptor beta chains were all obtained from the same sample, sequenced in a study of T cells in Graves' hyperthyroidism and ophthalmopathy (dated by TCRdb to between 2017 and 2020). The method was multiplex PCR. Sequenced on an Illumina HiSeq 2000. TCR beta CDR3 regions were amplified from RNA transcripts. The first round of RT-PCR for the TCR CDR3 was performed with the HTBI primer set and the Qiagen OneStep RT-PCR kit. TCRdb reanalyzed the raw reads on its own, using fastp at Q25 for trimming and MiXCR for clone calling, and kept in-frame beta chains. Each record represents a unique CDR3 protein, reported with the most common genes and DNA among its rows. In this sample the table shows hundreds of thousands of distinct CDR3 sequences, around 13% of which occur a single time. The top ten clonotypes cover more than 8.5% of the sample. Input material: blood. The receptors originated from a woman between 18 and 30 years old with Graves' hyperthyroidism.

The chain recombines TRBV28 with TRBJ1-1; a weak D match, TRBD1 (6 bases). This CDR3 spans 14 amino acids. The germline gives CDR1 MDHEN, CDR2 SYDVKM. V lost 5 bases and J lost 1, with 11 bases in between. CDR3 nucleotide sequence: TGTGCCAGCAGTCCAACAGGGCAGAACACTGAAGCTTTCTTT. The encoded protein is CASSPTGQNTEAFF.

This clonotype has at least ten counts. The gene calls are TRBV27 and TRBJ2-7; maybe TRBD2 (6 bases). CDR1 is MNHEY, CDR2 SMNVEV, per germline (reference sequence). CDR3 length equals 13 residues. With 5 bases removed from V and 6 bases from J, the gap between germline ends came to 14 bases. The CDR3: CASSGRAGSEQYF. CDR3 DNA: TGTGCCAGCAGTGGTCGGGCGGGGTCCGAGCAGTACTTC.

The gene calls are TRBV6-2 or TRBV6-3 and TRBJ2-6; D is unclear. V shed 2 bases and J shed 1 base, with 12 bases lying between them. CDR1 is MNHEY, CDR2 SVGEGT, per germline. This CDR3 is 17 amino acids long. CDR3 region: CASSYVFGPSGANVLTF. The DNA of the CDR3 is TGTGCCAGCAGTTACGTCTTTGGGCCATCTGGGGCCAACGTCCTGACTTTC.

This clonotype was found many times. The gene calls are TRBV5-5 and TRBJ2-6; the D gene could be TRBD1 or TRBD2 (5 bases each). The V gene's germline CDR1 is SGHKS and CDR2 YYEKEE (reference sequence). The germline V and J ends were trimmed by 5 bases and 0 bases, with 15 bases remaining between them. The CDR3 extends over 17 amino acids. Here the CDR3 reads CASSRQGVGSGANVLTF. CDR3 DNA: TGTGCCAGCAGTCGTCAGGGAGTTGGCTCTGGGGCCAACGTCCTGACTTTC. The full variable domain, completed using reference TRBV5-5 and TRBJ2-6, is DAGVTQSPTHLIKTRGQQVTLRCSPISGHKSVSWYQQVLGQGPQFIFQYYEKEERGRGNFPDRFSARQFPNYSSELNVNALLLGDSALYLCASSRQGVGSGANVLTFGAGSRLTVL.

This clonotype was recorded at least ten times. The chain uses TRBV6-5 and TRBJ2-1, with 13 bases identical to TRBD2. The CDR3 loop spans 16 amino acids. V lost 0 bases to trimming and J lost 8 bases; unmatched junction nucleotides: 4. The germline CDR1 and CDR2 sequences are MNHEY and SVGAGI. Here the CDR3 DNA reads TGTGCCAGCAGTTACTCGTTACTAGCGGGAGGGCATGAGCAGTTCTTC. Its translation: CASSYSLLAGGHEQFF.

This clonotype showed up many times. The genes are TRBV7-9 and TRBJ2-3; 8 nucleotides match TRBD2. CDR1 is SEHNR and CDR2 is FQNEAQ in the germline V gene (reference sequence). The CDR3 runs to 14 residues. V dropped 4 bases and J dropped 4; count of bases not matched to a gene: 4. The DNA for the CDR3 is TGTGCCAGCAGCTATGTAGCGGGATCAGATACGCAGTATTTT. This codes for CASSYVAGSDTQYF.

The table lists this clonotype with many counts. The CDR3 sequence: CASSEAPRGVMNTEAFF. The CDR3 DNA follows: TGTGCCAGCAGTGAAGCCCCCCGAGGGGTCATGAACACTGAAGCTTTCTTT. The chain has TRBV2 and TRBJ1-1, with D possibly being TRBD1 (5 bases). The V end lost 0 bases, the J end lost 0 bases, and 14 bases lay between the germline ends. The germline V gene has CDR1 SNHLY and CDR2 FYNNEI. The CDR3 loop spans 17 amino acids.

There are many counts of this clonotype. The V call is TRBV6-1, the J call TRBJ2-7; 8 bases line up with TRBD1. CDR1 and CDR2 from the germline V gene are MNHNS and SASEGT. This CDR3 has 14 residues. J lost 2 bases, V lost 6 bases, and 6 bases had no gene match. For the CDR3, the DNA is TGTGCCAGCAGACTCGGGACAGGACCCTACGAGCAGTACTTC. This codes for CASRLGTGPYEQYF.

V usage is TRBV27 and J usage is TRBJ1-5, with TRBD1 as a possible D gene (5 bases). This CDR3 has 15 residues. From germline, CDR1 is MNHEY and CDR2 SMNVEV (reference sequence). V dropped 5 bases and J dropped 2 bases, with 13 bases sitting between them. CDR3 sequence: CASSPGPWGNQPQHF. In DNA form, the CDR3 reads TGTGCCAGCAGTCCGGGACCTTGGGGCAATCAGCCCCAGCATTTT.

This clonotype was picked up many times. The V and J genes are TRBV9 and TRBJ1-1; the D is unclear. This CDR3 has 14 amino acids. CDR1 is SGDLS and CDR2 is YYNGEE in the germline V gene. V gave up 0 bases and J gave up 1 base, with 7 bases separating them. The CDR3 protein is CASSVETGNTEAFF. CDR3 DNA sequence: TGTGCCAGCAGCGTAGAGACGGGGAACACTGAAGCTTTCTTT.

This clonotype was counted ten times or more. The chain employs TRBV6-1 and TRBJ2-2, with 7 nucleotides matching TRBD1. CDR1 and CDR2 from the germline V gene are MNHNS and SASEGT. V dropped 6 bases and J dropped 3; count of bases not matched to a gene: 7. The CDR3 loop spans 15 amino acids. The CDR3 DNA reads as TGTGCCAGCAGCACCGGGACAGACTACACCGGGGAGCTGTTTTTT. This translates into CASSTGTDYTGELFF.

Comments on this clonotype: A much larger clone is a single base away; this may be a read error. The rearrangement joins TRBV30 to TRBJ1-1, with unresolved D. The CDR3 has 13 residues. Germline V lookup: CDR1 GTSNPN, CDR2 SVGIG (reference sequence). The CDR3 DNA follows: TGTGCCTGTCTAAGGCGGGGAAACACTGAAGCTTCCTTT. Encoded protein: CACLRRGNTEASF.

The V call is TRBV9, the J call TRBJ1-3, with a weak D call TRBD1 (6 bases). V was pared by 0 bases and J by 7 bases, with 11 bases between. CDR1 is SGDLS and CDR2 is YYNGEE in the germline V gene. CDR3 length: 14 residues. Written as DNA, the CDR3 is TGTGCCAGCAGCGTAGGGGGGGCCGTGAACACCATATATTTT. Translated, it gives CASSVGGAVNTIYF.

The V and J genes are TRBV20-1 and TRBJ2-5; D is possibly TRBD2 (5 bases). Deletions cut 5 bases from V and 1 base from J, with 14 bases between. This CDR3 has 14 amino acids. Germline assignment: CDR1 DFQATT and CDR2 SNEGSKA (reference sequence). The CDR3 spells CSAFSGGRQETQYF. CDR3 DNA: TGCAGTGCTTTTTCGGGCGGGCGCCAAGAGACCCAGTACTTC.

The CDR3 coding sequence is TGTGCCAGCAGTTACGGGAGTTCGAAAGCTTTCTTT. Protein: CASSYGSSKAFF. V usage is TRBV6-2 or TRBV6-3 and J usage is TRBJ1-1; unclear D gene. Germline CDR1 reads MNHEY; CDR2 reads SVGEGT. Trimming stripped 2 bases from V and 9 bases from J, with 10 bases between. This CDR3 contains 12 residues.

In its sample, this clonotype was seen a few times. This chain joins TRBV20-1 and TRBJ2-1; 13 nucleotides match TRBD2. Germline lookup yields CDR1 DFQATT and CDR2 SNEGSKA (reference sequence). The junction had 5 bases not matched to a gene; V was cut back by 1 base and J by 8 bases. The CDR3 totals 15 residues. CDR3 DNA: TGCAGTGCTAGAGCCGGGACTAGCGGGAACTATGAGCAGTTCTTC. Encoded protein: CSARAGTSGNYEQFF.

This clonotype was detected ten times or more. The chain combines TRBV7-9 with TRBJ2-7, with 7 bases lining up with TRBD1. J was trimmed by 3 bases and V by 3 bases; bases with no gene match: 5. The CDR3 is 14 residues long. The germline CDR1 and CDR2 sequences are SEHNR and FQNEAQ (reference sequence). The CDR3 DNA is TGTGCCAGCAGCTTTACGGGACAGCTCTACGAGCAGTACTTC. Protein: CASSFTGQLYEQYF.

This clonotype has a handful of counts. The gene calls are TRBV5-6 and TRBJ1-2; no firm D call. Germline-derived CDR1 and CDR2 are SGHDT and YYEEEE. This CDR3 comprises 15 residues. The V and J ends lost 0 bases and 2 bases respectively, with 11 bases between them. The CDR3: CASSLGVLGNYGYTF. CDR3 bases: TGTGCCAGCAGCTTGGGGGTTCTCGGGAACTATGGCTACACCTTC.

Regarding this clonotype: Relative to the germline gene, one junction end is altered; a read error may explain this. The chain combines TRBV30 with TRBJ2-2; 13 nucleotides agree with TRBD2. The CDR3 has 11 amino acids. Germline-derived CDR1 and CDR2 are GTSNPN and SVGIG (reference sequence). The CDR3 loop reads CALTGTSGILF. The CDR3 region has the DNA TGTGCCTTAACCGGGACTAGCGGGATCCTTTTT.

This clonotype occurred a few times. The chain links TRBV28 to TRBJ1-2; TRBD1 aligns across 9 bases. V lost 3 bases, J lost 6 bases, and 5 bases stayed unmatched. From germline, CDR1 is MDHEN and CDR2 SYDVKM. The CDR3 has 14 amino acids. Written as DNA, the CDR3 is TGTGCCAGCAGTTTTTACACAGGGGGCAATGGCTACACCTTC. This codes for CASSFYTGGNGYTF.

Many counts were recorded for this clonotype. The V call is TRBV28, the J call TRBJ2-7; 8 positions agree with TRBD2. Germline V gives CDR1 MDHEN, CDR2 SYDVKM. V was pared by 4 bases and J by 0 bases, with 5 bases of the junction left unmatched. CDR3 length equals 15 residues. CDR3 coding DNA: TGTGCCAGCAGTTCCATAGCGGGGAGCTCCTACGAGCAGTACTTC. It encodes CASSSIAGSSYEQYF.

The genes are TRBV29-1 and TRBJ1-2; D is undetermined. The CDR3 has 11 amino acids. Germline values: CDR1 SQVTM, CDR2 ANQGSEA. Trimming stripped 7 bases from V and 4 bases from J, with 10 bases between. DNA for the CDR3: TGCAGCGGCACGGGCGGCTATGGCTACACCTTC. Amino acid sequence: CSGTGGYGYTF.

A word on this clonotype: At one boundary the junction diverges from the germline segment, which might be a read error. The chain joins TRBV6-1 to TRBJ2-7, with 8 bases fitting TRBD2. Germline V gene data show CDR1 as MNHNS and CDR2 as SASEGT. This CDR3 contains 14 residues. As DNA, the CDR3 is TGTGCCAGCGGGGGGAGCGGGAGTGTCTACGGGCAGTACTTC. It codes for CASGGSGSVYGQYF.

The V gene is TRBV7-9, the J gene TRBJ2-1; D is perhaps TRBD1 (5 bases). V was pared by 2 bases and J by 13 bases, with 18 bases between. CDR1 and CDR2 from the germline V gene are SEHNR and FQNEAQ (reference sequence). The CDR3 consists of 14 residues. The CDR3 region is CASSLIGHSETQFF. CDR3 DNA sequence: TGTGCCAGCAGCTTAATCGGACATTCGGAGACCCAGTTCTTC.

The rearrangement joins TRBV30 to TRBJ1-4; D uncertain. Trimming took 4 bases from V and 4 from J, leaving 16 bases between them. From germline, CDR1 is GTSNPN and CDR2 SVGIG (reference sequence). CDR3 size: 15 residues. The CDR3 sequence is CAWTRNSAGNEKLFF. The CDR3 DNA reads as TGTGCCTGGACCCGAAATTCGGCGGGTAATGAAAAACTGTTTTTT.